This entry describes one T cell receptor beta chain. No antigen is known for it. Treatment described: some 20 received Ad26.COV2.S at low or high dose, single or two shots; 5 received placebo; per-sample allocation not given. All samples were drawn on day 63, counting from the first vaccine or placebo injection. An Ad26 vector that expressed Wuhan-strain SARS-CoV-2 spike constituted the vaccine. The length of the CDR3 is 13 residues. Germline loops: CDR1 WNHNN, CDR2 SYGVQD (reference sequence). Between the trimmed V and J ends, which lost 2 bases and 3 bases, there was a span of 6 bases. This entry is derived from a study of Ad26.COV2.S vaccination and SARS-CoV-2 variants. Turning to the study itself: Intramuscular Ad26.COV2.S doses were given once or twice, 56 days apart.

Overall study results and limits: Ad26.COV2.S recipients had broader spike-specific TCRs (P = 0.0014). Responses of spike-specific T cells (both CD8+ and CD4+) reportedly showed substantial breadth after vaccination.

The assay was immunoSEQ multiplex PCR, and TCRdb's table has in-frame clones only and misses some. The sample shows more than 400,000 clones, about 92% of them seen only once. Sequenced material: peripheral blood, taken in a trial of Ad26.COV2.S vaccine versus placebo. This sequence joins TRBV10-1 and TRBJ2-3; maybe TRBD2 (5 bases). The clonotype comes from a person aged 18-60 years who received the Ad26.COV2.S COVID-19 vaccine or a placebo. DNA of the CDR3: TGCGCCAGCAGTGAGAGGAGGACAGATACGCAGTATTTT. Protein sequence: CASSERRTDTQYF.